This T cell receptor (beta chain) was recovered during a study of blood T cell repertoires in COVID-19. Study summary: Researchers got acute and convalescent COVID-19 samples from the United States, Italy and Spain. From T cells, B-cell-depleted T cells, or PBMCs came the material, which was cDNA or gDNA.

In the original workflow: Reference gene primer amplification gave estimated nucleated cell counts. The repertoire was sequenced with immunoSEQ multiplex PCR; TCRdb's copy has only in-frame clones and lacks some. V, J and clone size are those of that table, while D and trimming were read from the DNA. The sample shows about 120,000 clones, roughly 74% of them seen only once. This clone appeared a single time. The sequenced sample was peripheral blood. The TCR sequence derives from a man aged 55 to 70 with acute or convalescent COVID-19.

CDR3 DNA: TGTGCCACCAGGGAGGGTGGGGCAAAAGAGACCCAGTACTTC. Translating it yields CATREGGAKETQYF. The chain employs TRBV24-1 and TRBJ2-5, with a tentative D call TRBD2 (6 bases). The CDR3 sequence is 14 residues long. Trimming removed 7 bases from V and 3 bases from J, with 14 bases in between. Germline CDR1 and CDR2: KGHDR and SFDVKD.